One and the same sample provided the 10 T cell receptor beta chains below, sequenced in a study of tumor T cells in aggressive B-cell lymphoma (dated by TCRdb to 2015 to 2018). Library preparation used the immunoSEQ multiplex PCR assay. Imported from immuneACCESS, the table was reduced by TCRdb to in-frame sequences with V and J called. These copies leave out some clones; in studies compared against another copy, an unresolved V gene accounts for under half, and the cause of the remainder is not known. For this sample there are approximately 5,600 clones; around 94% appear just once. The top ten clonotypes cover 3.8% of the sample. Input material: tumor tissue. The receptors come from an adult with diffuse large B cell lymphoma.

The V gene is TRBV13, the J gene TRBJ2-1, with 7 bases aligning to TRBD1. This CDR3 contains 15 residues. V lost 5 bases, J lost 5 bases, and 9 bases stayed unmatched. Germline assignment: CDR1 PRHDT and CDR2 FYEKMQ (reference sequence). CDR3 in amino acids: CASSPPGTEDNEQFF. For the CDR3, the DNA is TGTGCCAGCAGCCCCCCGGGGACAGAAGACAATGAGCAGTTCTTC.

This sequence joins TRBV7-6 and TRBJ1-1, with D unclear. Per the germline V gene, CDR1 is SGHVS and CDR2 is FNYEAQ. This CDR3 comprises 14 residues. Between the trimmed V and J ends, which lost 1 base and 6 bases, there was a span of 12 bases. CDR3 in DNA: TGTGCCAGCAGCTTAGTTCCGGAGAGCCCTGAAGCTTTCTTT. Amino acids: CASSLVPESPEAFF.

This sequence joins TRBV19 and TRBJ1-1, with 9 bases matching TRBD1. CDR1 and CDR2 from the germline V gene are LNHDA and SQIVND (reference sequence). V trimming: 8 bases; J trimming: 6 bases; junction bases outside the gene matches: 25. CDR3 length: 19 amino acids. As DNA, the CDR3 is TGTGCCAGTCGGGGGGCCTTGTGGGGACAGGGACTGAGGACCGCTGAAGCTTTCTTT. Encoded protein: CASRGALWGQGLRTAEAFF.

This chain joins TRBV9 and TRBJ1-2; weak D call: TRBD1 (6 bases). The CDR3 length is 14 residues. V was shortened by 3 bases and J by 8 bases, with 17 bases between the two germline ends. The germline V gene has CDR1 SGDLS and CDR2 YYNGEE. As DNA, the CDR3 is TGTGCCAGCAGCGCTCGGGGGGCATTGGGAGGCTACACCTTC. Protein: CASSARGALGGYTF.

To note about this clone: One end of the junction varies from germline; a read error may be responsible. The sample carries other DNA sequences with the same CDR3. This rearrangement joins TRBV2 to TRBJ2-7; 9 bases agree with TRBD1. The CDR3 extends over 17 amino acids. CDR1 and CDR2 (germline): SNHLY, FYNNEI. The CDR3 DNA reads as TGTGCCAGCAGTCCCCGCCAGACAGGGGGAGGCTCCTACGAGCAGTACTTT. Its translation: CASSPRQTGGGSYEQYF.

This chain joins TRBV6-5 and TRBJ1-2; perhaps TRBD1 as D (6 bases). Germline V gene data show CDR1 as MNHEY and CDR2 as SVGAGI. The CDR3 covers 15 residues. Trimming took off 6 bases at V and 5 bases at J, with 19 bases between the two ends. The chain's CDR3 is CASSQQGGPRYGYTF. In nucleotides, the CDR3 is TGTGCCAGCAGCCAACAGGGCGGGCCCCGTTATGGCTACACCTTC.

This chain connects TRBV28 to TRBJ1-2; D is uncertain. The CDR3 totals 13 residues. CDR1 and CDR2 (germline): MDHEN, SYDVKM. The ends were cut back, 3 bases at V and 14 bases at J, with 19 bases in the middle. This CDR3 is CASSFAPQTASTF. CDR3 in DNA: TGTGCCAGCAGTTTCGCCCCGCAAACGGCTAGTACCTTC.

The V gene is TRBV9, the J gene TRBJ2-7; perhaps TRBD1 as D (6 bases). CDR1 and CDR2 from the germline V gene are SGDLS and YYNGEE. V was trimmed by 4 bases and J by 0 bases, leaving 17 bases between them. The CDR3 spans 16 residues. The CDR3 DNA is TGTGCCAGCAGCACCGGACAGTGGGGTAGCTCCTACGAGCAGTACTTC. Residues: CASSTGQWGSSYEQYF.

The chain has TRBV5-1 and TRBJ1-1; possible D gene TRBD1, 5 bases. CDR1 is SGHRS, CDR2 YFSETQ, per germline. With 3 bases removed from V and 1 base from J, the gap between germline ends came to 13 bases. This CDR3 has 15 residues. CDR3 protein: CASSSDQGWNTEAFF. CDR3 coding DNA: TGCGCCAGCAGCTCGGACCAGGGATGGAACACTGAAGCTTTCTTT.

J is TRBJ2-7 and V is TRBV9; 10 positions match TRBD2. CDR1 is SGDLS, CDR2 YYNGEE, per germline. The CDR3 covers 15 residues. Losses at the gene ends were 0 bases for V and 4 bases for J; bases not matched to a gene: 4. CDR3 bases: TGTGCCAGCAGCGTAGATGGAGCGGGAGGGTACGAGCAGTACTTC. Protein sequence: CASSVDGAGGYEQYF.